This T cell receptor (beta chain) was obtained from a study of blood T cell repertoires in COVID-19. The overall study: The cDNA or gDNA used as material had been derived from T cells, B-cell-depleted T cells, or PBMCs.

This CDR3 is built from 12 residues. Germline V gene lookup returns CDR1 SGHVS and CDR2 FQNEAQ. The junction had 6 bases not matched to a gene; V was cut back by 7 bases and J by 7 bases. Source study methods: Nucleated cell number was recorded as an estimate derived from reference gene primer amplification. Libraries were prepared by immunoSEQ multiplex PCR; TCRdb keeps only in-frame clonotypes and omits some of them. The V and J calls and clone size were taken over from that table, and D and trimming were inferred from the DNA. Seen here are 75,000 to 95,000 clones, 55% to 80% observed once, and the top ten hold about 26%.

Sequences were obtained from peripheral blood. The TCR comes from a woman aged 55 to 70 in a cohort sampled during active or convalescent COVID-19. The chain employs TRBV7-8 and TRBJ1-1; TRBD1 matches 7 bases. CDR3 residues: CASIGGQLEAFF. In DNA form, the CDR3 reads TGTGCCAGCATCGGGGGACAGCTTGAAGCTTTCTTT.